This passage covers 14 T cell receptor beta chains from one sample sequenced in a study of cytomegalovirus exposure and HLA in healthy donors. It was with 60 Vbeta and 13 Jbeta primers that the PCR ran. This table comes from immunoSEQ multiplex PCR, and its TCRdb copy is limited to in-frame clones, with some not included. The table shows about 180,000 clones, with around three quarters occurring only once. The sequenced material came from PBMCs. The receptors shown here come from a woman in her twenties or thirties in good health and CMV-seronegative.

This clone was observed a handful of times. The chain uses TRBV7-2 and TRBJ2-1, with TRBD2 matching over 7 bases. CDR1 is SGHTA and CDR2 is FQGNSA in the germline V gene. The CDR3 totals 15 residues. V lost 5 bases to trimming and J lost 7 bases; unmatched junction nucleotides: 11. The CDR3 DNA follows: TGTGCCAGCAGCCCAGCGGGGAGGGTTAGGAATGAGCAGTTCTTC. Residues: CASSPAGRVRNEQFF.

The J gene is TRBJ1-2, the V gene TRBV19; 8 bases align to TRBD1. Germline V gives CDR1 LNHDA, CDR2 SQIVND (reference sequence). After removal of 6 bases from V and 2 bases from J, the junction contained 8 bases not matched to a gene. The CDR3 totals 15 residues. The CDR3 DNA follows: TGTGCCAGTAGAATCGGGACAGGTGAAAACTATGGCTACACCTTC. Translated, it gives CASRIGTGENYGYTF.

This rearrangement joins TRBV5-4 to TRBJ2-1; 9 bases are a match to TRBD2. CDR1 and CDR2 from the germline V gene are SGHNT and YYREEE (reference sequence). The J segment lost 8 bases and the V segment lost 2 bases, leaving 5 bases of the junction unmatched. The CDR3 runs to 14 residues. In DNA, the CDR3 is TGTGCCAGCAGCTTTGGCGGGGGGGCGGATGAGCAGTTCTTC. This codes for CASSFGGGADEQFF.

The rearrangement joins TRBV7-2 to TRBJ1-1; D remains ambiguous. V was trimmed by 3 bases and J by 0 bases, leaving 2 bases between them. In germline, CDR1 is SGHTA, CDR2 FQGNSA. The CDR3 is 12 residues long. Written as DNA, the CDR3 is TGTGCCAGCAGCTTCTTGAACACTGAAGCTTTCTTT. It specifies CASSFLNTEAFF.

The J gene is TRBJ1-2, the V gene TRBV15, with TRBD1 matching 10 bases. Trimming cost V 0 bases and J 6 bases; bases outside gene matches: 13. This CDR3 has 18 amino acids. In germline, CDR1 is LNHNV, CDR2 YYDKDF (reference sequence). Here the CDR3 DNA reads TGTGCCACCAGCAGAGATCGGGGGACAGGGGCCTTATTTAATGGCTACACCTTC. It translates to CATSRDRGTGALFNGYTF.

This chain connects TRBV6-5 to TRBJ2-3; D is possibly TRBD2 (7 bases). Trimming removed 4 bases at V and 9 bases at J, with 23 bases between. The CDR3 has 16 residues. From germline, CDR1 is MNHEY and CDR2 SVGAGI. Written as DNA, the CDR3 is TGTGCCAGCAGTTTGTTGCCGGGATGGGGGGGCGAGACGCAGTATTTT. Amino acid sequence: CASSLLPGWGGETQYF.

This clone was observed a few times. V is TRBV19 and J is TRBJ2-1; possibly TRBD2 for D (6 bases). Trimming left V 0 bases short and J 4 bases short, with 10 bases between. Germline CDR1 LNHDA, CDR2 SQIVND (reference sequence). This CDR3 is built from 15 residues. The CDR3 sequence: CASSIDGGKYNEQFF. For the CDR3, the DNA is TGTGCCAGTAGTATAGACGGGGGTAAATACAATGAGCAGTTCTTC.

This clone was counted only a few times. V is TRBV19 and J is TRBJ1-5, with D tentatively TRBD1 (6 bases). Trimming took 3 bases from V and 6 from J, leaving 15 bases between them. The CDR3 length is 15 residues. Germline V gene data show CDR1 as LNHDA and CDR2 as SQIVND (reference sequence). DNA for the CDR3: TGTGCCAGTAGTATGGTGACAGGTGTTTTTCAGCCCCAGCATTTT. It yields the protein CASSMVTGVFQPQHF.

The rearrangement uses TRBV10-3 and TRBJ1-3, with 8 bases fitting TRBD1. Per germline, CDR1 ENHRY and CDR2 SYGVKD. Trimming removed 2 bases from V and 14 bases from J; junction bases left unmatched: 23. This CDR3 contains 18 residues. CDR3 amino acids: CAISEIDRGEADLSPLYF. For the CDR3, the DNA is TGTGCCATCAGTGAGATCGACAGGGGCGAAGCGGATCTGTCGCCTCTATATTTT.

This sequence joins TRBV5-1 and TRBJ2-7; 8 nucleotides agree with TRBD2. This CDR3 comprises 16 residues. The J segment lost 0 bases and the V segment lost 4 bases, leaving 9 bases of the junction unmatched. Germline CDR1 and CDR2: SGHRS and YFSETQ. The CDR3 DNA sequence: TGCGCCAGCAGCGGAAAGGTACTAGCGGCCTCCTACGAGCAGTACTTC. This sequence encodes CASSGKVLAASYEQYF.

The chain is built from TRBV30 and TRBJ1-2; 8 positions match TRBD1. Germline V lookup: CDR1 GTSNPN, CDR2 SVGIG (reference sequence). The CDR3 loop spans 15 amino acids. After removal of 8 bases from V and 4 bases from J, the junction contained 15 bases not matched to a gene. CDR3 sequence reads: CAGTPAGGPFYGYTF. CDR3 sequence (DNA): TGTGCCGGGACCCCGGCAGGGGGCCCCTTCTATGGCTACACCTTC.

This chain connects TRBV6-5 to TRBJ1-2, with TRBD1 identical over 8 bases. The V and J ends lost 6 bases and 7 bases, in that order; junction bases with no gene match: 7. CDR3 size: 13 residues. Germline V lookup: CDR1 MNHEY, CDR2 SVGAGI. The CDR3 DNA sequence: TGTGCCAGCAGGTACAGGGGGGGACGTGGCTACACCTTC. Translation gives CASRYRGGRGYTF.

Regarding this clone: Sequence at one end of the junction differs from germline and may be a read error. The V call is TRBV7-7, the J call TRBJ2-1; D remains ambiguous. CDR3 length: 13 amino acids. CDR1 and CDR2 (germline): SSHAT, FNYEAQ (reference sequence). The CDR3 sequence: CASSPLVYNEQFF. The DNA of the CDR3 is TGTGCTAGCAGCCCTCTAGTCTACAATGAGCAGTTCTTC.

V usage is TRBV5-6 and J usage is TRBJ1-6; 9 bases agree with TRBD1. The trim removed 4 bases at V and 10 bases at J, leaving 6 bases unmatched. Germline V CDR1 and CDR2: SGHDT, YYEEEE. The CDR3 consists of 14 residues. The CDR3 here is CASSPDRGRSPLHF. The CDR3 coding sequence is TGTGCCAGCAGCCCGGACAGGGGTCGGTCACCCCTCCACTTT.